The source of this TCR beta chain is a study of cytomegalovirus exposure and HLA in healthy donors. This clone has just a few counts. Its specificity is not known. 60 Vbeta and 13 Jbeta primers were used in PCR. The repertoire was sequenced with immunoSEQ multiplex PCR; TCRdb's copy has only in-frame clones and lacks some. Here the sample spans nearly 95,000 clones, 6.5% to 8% being singletons. From germline, CDR1 is SGHRS and CDR2 YFSETQ. CDR3 length: 16 residues. The J segment lost 0 bases and the V segment lost 6 bases, leaving 8 bases of the junction unmatched. Study-wide findings and caveats: An apparent linkage of common viral pathogens to several of the most significant clusters emerged in a later analysis. A previous analysis found most TCR beta V segments productive roughly 90% or roughly 30% of the time. The classifier, whose performance was assessed in both the original and validation cohorts, reportedly diagnosed cytomegalovirus status with high specificity and sensitivity. It is likely that the observed cluster of highly shared sequence variants was a sequencing artifact.

The sequence was obtained from a man aged 45-65 years in good health and CMV-seronegative. The sequenced sample was PBMCs. The rearrangement uses TRBV5-1 and TRBJ1-3; TRBD1 matches at 8 bases. The CDR3 DNA reads as TGCGCCAGCACGGACAGGGCGGACCCCTCTGGAAACACCATATATTTT. This sequence encodes CASTDRADPSGNTIYF.